The next 2 T cell receptor beta chains were all read from a single sample in a study of CD8+CD57+ T cells in acquired aplastic anemia. Researchers used genomic DNA as the template to profile TCR beta VDJ and CDR3. TCRdb reprocessed the reads via MiXCR and lists one record per CDR3 protein. The sample lists approximately 180,000 distinct CDR3 sequences; 45% to 55% were seen once. Only patients with CD8+CD57+ cell expansion on flow cytometry were chosen for sequencing. What was sequenced was sorted CD4+, CD8+, or CD8+CD57+ T cells (not recorded which) from PBMCs. Every receptor here comes from a human donor with aplastic anemia.

This chain links TRBV20-1 with TRBJ1-2; D unclear. Germline V CDR1 and CDR2: DFQATT, SNEGSKA (reference sequence). The CDR3 is 15 amino acids. The germline V and J ends were trimmed by 2 bases and 8 bases, with 21 bases remaining between them. This CDR3 is CSARLVPTNNLGYTF. The CDR3 region has the DNA TGCAGTGCTAGATTAGTGCCCACGAATAATCTCGGCTACACCTTC.

V and J are TRBV2 and TRBJ2-3; possible D gene TRBD2, 5 bases. V dropped 5 bases and J dropped 3 bases, with 12 bases sitting between them. The CDR3 runs to 14 residues. Germline V gene data show CDR1 as SNHLY and CDR2 as FYNNEI. The CDR3 DNA is TGTGCCAGCAGTAGATTAGCGACTACAGATACGCAGTATTTT. Protein sequence: CASSRLATTDTQYF.